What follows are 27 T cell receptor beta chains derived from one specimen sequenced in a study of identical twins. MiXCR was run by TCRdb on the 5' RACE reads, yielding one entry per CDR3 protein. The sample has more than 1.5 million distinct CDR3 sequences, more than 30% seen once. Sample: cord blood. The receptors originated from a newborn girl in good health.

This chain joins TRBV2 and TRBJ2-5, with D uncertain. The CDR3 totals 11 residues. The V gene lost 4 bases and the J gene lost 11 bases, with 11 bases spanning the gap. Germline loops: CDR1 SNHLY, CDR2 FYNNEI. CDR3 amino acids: CASSVADRQYF. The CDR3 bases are TGTGCCAGCAGTGTGGCCGACCGGCAGTACTTC.

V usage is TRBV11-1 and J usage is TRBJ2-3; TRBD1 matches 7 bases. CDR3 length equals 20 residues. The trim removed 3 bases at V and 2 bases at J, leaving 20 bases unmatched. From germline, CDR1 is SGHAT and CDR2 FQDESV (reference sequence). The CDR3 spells CASSFNPWGTGTVYTDTQYF. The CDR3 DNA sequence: TGTGCCAGCAGCTTTAATCCGTGGGGGACCGGGACAGTATACACAGATACGCAGTATTTT.

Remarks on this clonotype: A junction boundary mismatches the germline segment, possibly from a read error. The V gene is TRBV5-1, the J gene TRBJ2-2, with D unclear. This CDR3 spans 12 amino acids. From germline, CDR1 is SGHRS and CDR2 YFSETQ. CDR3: CAGSYPAGELFF. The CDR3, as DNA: TGCGCCGGCAGCTATCCGGCCGGGGAGCTGTTTTTT.

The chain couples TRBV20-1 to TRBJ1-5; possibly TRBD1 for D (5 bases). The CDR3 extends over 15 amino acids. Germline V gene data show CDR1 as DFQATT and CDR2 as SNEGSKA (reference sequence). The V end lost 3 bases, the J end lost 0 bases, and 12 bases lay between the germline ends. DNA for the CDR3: TGCAGTGCTAGTACAGGACACTATAGCAATCAGCCCCAGCATTTT. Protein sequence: CSASTGHYSNQPQHF.

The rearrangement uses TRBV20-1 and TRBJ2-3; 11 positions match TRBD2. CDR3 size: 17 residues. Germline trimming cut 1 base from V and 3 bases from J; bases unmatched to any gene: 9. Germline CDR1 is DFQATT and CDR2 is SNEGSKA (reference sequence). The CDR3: CSARGRLIAGGTDTQYF. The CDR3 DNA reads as TGCAGTGCTAGAGGCCGCTTAATAGCGGGAGGGACAGATACGCAGTATTTT.

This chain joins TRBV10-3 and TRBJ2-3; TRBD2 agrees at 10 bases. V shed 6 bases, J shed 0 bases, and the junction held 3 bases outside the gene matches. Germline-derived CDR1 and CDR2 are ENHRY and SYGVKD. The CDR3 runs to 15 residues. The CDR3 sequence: CAISPLAGSTDTQYF. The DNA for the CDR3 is TGTGCCATCAGCCCACTAGCGGGGAGCACAGATACGCAGTATTTT.

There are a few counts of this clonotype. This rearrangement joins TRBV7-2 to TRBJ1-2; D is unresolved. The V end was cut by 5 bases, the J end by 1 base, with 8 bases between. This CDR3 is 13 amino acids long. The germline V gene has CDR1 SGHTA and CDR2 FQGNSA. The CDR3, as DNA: TGTGCCAGCAGCCCGACATTTAACTATGGCTACACCTTC. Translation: CASSPTFNYGYTF.

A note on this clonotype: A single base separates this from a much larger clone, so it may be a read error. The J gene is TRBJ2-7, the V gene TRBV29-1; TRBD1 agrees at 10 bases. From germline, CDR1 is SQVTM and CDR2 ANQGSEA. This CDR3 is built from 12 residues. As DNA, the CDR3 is TGCGGCGTTGAAGACAGGGGGCGCGAGCAGTACTTC. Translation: CGVEDRGREQYF.

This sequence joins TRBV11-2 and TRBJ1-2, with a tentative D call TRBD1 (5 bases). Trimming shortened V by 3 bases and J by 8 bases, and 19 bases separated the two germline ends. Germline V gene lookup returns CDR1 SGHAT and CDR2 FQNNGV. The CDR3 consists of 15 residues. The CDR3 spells CASSFYPGERGGYTF. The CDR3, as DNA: TGTGCCAGCAGCTTTTACCCGGGAGAGAGGGGCGGCTACACCTTC.

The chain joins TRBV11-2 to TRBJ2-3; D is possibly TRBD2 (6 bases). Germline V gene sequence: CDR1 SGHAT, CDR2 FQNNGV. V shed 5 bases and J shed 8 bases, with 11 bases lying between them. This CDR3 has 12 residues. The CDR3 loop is CASSGLRFTQYF. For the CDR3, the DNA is TGTGCCAGCAGCGGACTAAGGTTTACGCAGTATTTT.

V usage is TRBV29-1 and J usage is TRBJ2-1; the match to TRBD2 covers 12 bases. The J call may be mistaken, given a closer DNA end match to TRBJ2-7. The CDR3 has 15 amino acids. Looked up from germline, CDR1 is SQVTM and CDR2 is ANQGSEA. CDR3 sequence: CSATSGRLTYNEQYF. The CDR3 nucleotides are TGCAGCGCAACTAGCGGGAGGCTCACCTACAATGAGCAGTACTTC.

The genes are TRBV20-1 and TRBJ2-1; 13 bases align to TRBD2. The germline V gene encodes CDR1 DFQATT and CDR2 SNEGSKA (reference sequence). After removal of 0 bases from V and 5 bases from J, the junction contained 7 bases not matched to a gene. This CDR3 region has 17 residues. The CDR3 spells CSARDQTSGGADNEQFF. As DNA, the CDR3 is TGCAGTGCTAGAGATCAAACTAGCGGGGGGGCCGACAATGAGCAGTTCTTC.

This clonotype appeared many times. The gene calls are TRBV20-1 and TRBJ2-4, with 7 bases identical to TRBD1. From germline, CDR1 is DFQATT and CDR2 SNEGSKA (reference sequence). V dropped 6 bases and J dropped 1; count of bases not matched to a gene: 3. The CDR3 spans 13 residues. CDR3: CSAPDRAKNIQYF. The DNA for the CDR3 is TGCAGTGCCCCGGACAGGGCCAAAAACATTCAGTACTTC.

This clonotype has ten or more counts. CDR3 loop: CASSFRANEQYF. CDR3 coding DNA: TGTGCCAGCAGTTTTAGGGCCAACGAGCAGTACTTC. The V gene is TRBV12-3 or TRBV12-4, the J gene TRBJ2-7; D is uncertain. The CDR3 runs to 12 residues. The V end lost 3 bases, the J end lost 5 bases, and 8 bases lay between the germline ends.

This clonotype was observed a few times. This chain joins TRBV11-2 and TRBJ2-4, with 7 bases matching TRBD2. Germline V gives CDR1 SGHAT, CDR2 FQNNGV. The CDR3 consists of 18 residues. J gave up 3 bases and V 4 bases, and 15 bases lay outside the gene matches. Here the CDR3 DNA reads TGTGCCAGCAGCTCCCCCCGGGGCGGGAGTGCGGTCAAAAACATTCAGTACTTC. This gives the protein CASSSPRGGSAVKNIQYF.

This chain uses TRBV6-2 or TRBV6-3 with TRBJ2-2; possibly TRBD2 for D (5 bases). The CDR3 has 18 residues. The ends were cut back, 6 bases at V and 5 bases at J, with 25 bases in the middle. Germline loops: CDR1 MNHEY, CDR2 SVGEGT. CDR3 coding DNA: TGTGCCAGCAGCAGTTATCCCCCACTACTAGTTGGGACCGGGGAGCTGTTTTTT. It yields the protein CASSSYPPLLVGTGELFF.

The DNA of the CDR3 is TGCAGTGCTAGTAGACAGGGGAGCGGTATGGGTCAGCCCCAGCATTTT. This translates into CSASRQGSGMGQPQHF. The V and J genes are TRBV20-1 and TRBJ1-5, with 8 bases identical to TRBD1. After removal of 3 bases from V and 6 bases from J, the junction contained 13 bases not matched to a gene. The germline CDR1 and CDR2 sequences are DFQATT and SNEGSKA (reference sequence). The CDR3 extends over 16 amino acids.

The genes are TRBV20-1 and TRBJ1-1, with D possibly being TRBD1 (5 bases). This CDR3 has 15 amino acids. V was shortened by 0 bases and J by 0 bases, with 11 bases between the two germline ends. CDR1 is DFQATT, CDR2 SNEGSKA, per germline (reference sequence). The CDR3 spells CSARDWEQVNTEAFF. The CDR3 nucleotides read TGCAGTGCTAGAGATTGGGAACAGGTGAACACTGAAGCTTTCTTT.

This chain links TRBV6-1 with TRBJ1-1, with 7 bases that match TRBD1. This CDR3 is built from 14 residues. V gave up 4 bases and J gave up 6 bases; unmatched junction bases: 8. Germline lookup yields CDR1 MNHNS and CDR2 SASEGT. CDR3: CASSALIDRAEAFF. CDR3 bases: TGTGCCAGCAGTGCCTTAATAGACAGGGCTGAAGCTTTCTTT.

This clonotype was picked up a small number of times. The CDR3 coding sequence is TGTGCCAGCAGCTTTTTCGACAGCTCCTACGAGCAGTACTTC. Translation: CASSFFDSSYEQYF. The chain has TRBV7-9 and TRBJ2-7; maybe TRBD1 (5 bases). Trimming stripped 3 bases from V and 0 bases from J, with 9 bases between. Germline CDR1 and CDR2: SEHNR and FQNEAQ (reference sequence). The CDR3 has 14 amino acids.

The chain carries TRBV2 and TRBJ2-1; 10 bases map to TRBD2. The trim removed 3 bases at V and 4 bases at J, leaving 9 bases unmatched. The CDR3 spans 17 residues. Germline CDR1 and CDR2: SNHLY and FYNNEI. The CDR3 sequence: CASSDSTLSGGYNEQFF. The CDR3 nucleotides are TGTGCCAGCAGTGATTCGACGCTTAGCGGGGGGTACAATGAGCAGTTCTTC.

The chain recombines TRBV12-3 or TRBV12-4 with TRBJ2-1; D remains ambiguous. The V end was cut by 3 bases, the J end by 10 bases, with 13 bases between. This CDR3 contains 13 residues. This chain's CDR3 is CASSFKTPREQFF. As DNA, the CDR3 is TGTGCCAGCAGTTTCAAGACTCCCCGGGAGCAGTTCTTC.

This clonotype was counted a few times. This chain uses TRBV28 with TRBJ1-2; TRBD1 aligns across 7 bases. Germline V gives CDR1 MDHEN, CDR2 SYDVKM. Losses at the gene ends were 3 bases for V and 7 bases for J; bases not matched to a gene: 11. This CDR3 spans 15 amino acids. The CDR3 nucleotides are TGTGCCAGCAGTTTCCCGGCAGGGGGTGGAGGTGGCTACACCTTC. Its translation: CASSFPAGGGGGYTF.

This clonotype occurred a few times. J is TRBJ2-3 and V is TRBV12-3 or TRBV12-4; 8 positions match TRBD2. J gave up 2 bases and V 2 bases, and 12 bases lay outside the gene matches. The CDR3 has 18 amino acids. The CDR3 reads CASSLRGAGEPLTDTQYF. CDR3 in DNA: TGTGCCAGCAGTTTACGGGGAGCGGGAGAGCCCCTCACAGATACGCAGTATTTT.

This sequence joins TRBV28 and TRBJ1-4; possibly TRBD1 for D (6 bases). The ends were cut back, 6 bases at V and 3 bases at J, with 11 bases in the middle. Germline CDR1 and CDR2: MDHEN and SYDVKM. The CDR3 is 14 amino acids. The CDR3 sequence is CASSTGQANEKLFF. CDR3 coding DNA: TGTGCCAGCAGCACGGGACAAGCTAATGAAAAACTGTTTTTT.

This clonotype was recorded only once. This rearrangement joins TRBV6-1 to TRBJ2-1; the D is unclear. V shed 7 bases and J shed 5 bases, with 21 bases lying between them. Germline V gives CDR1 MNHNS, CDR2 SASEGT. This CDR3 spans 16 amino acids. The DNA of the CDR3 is TGTGCCAGCAAGATTGGTCGGTGGTACGACGACAATGAGCAGTTCTTC. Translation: CASKIGRWYDDNEQFF.

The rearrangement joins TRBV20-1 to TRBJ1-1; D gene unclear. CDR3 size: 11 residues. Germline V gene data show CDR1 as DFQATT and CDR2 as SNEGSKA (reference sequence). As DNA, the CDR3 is TGCGGTAGGACGGGGAACACTGAAGCTTTCTTT. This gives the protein CGRTGNTEAFF.